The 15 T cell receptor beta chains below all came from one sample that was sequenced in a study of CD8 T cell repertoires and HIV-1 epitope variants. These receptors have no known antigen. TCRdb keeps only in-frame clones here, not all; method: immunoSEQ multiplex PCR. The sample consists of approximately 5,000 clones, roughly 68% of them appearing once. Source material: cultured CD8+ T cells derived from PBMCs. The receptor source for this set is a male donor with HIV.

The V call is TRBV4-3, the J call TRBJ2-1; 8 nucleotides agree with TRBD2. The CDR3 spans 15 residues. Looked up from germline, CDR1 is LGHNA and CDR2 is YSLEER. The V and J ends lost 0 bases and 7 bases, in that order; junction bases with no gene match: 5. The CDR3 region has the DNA TGCGCCAGCAGCCAAGATGGGGCTAGCGGGAATGAGCAGTTCTTC. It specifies CASSQDGASGNEQFF.

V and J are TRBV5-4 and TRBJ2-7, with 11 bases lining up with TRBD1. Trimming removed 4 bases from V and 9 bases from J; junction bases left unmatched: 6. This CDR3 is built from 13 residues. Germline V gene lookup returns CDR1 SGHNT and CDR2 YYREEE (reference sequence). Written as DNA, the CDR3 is TGTGCCAGCAGCCTTGGGACAGGGGGGTGGCAGTACTTC. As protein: CASSLGTGGWQYF.

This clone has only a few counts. The DNA of the CDR3 is TGTGCCTGGAGTGCGGGGACCACTGAAGCTTTCTTT. This encodes CAWSAGTTEAFF. The V gene is TRBV30, the J gene TRBJ1-1, with D possibly being TRBD1 (5 bases). V lost 1 base, J lost 4 bases, and 7 bases lay in between. The CDR3 contains 12 residues. Germline CDR1 GTSNPN, CDR2 SVGIG (reference sequence).

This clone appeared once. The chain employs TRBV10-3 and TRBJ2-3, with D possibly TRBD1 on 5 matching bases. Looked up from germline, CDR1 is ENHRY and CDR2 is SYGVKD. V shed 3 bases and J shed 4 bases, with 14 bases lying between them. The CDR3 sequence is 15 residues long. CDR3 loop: CAISDGEQASDTQYF. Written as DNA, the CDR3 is TGTGCCATCAGTGATGGCGAACAGGCGTCAGATACGCAGTATTTT.

Here the CDR3 reads CSVQGGGYEQYF. The CDR3 DNA is TGCAGCGTGCAGGGCGGGGGGTACGAGCAGTACTTC. The V and J genes are TRBV29-1 and TRBJ2-7; TRBD2 aligns across 8 bases. Germline values: CDR1 SQVTM, CDR2 ANQGSEA. With V trimmed by 6 bases and J by 4 bases, 5 bases remained unmatched. The CDR3 length is 12 residues.

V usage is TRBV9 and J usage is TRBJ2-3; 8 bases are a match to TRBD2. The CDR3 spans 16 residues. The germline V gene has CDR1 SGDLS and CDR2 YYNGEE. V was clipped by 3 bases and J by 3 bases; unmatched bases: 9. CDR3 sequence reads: CASSASGTSQTDTQYF. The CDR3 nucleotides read TGTGCCAGCAGCGCCTCCGGGACTAGTCAAACAGATACGCAGTATTTT.

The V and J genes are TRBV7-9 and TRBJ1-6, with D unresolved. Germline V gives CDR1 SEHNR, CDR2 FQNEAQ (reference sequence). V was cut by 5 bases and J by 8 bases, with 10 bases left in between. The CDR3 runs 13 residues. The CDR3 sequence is CASSVSGDSPLHF. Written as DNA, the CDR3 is TGTGCCAGCAGCGTTAGCGGGGATTCACCCCTCCACTTT.

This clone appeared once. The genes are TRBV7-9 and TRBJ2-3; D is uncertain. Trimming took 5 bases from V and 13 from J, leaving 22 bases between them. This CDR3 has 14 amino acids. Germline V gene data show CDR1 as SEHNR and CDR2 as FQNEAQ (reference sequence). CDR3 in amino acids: CASSVPGSPSSEYF. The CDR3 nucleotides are TGTGCCAGCAGCGTCCCCGGGTCCCCGAGCTCGGAGTATTTT.

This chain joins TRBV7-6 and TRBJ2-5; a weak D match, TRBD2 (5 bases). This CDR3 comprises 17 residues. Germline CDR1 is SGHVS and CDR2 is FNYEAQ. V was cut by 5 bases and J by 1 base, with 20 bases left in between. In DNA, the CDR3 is TGTGCCAGCAGCCTAGAGTGGGAGAGTACGATCCAAGAGACCCAGTACTTC. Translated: CASSLEWESTIQETQYF.

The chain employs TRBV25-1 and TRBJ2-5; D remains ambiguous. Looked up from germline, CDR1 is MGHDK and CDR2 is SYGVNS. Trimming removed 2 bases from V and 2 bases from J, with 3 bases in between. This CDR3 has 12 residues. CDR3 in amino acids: CASSEKQETQYF. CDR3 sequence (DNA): TGTGCCAGCAGTGAAAAACAAGAGACCCAGTACTTC.

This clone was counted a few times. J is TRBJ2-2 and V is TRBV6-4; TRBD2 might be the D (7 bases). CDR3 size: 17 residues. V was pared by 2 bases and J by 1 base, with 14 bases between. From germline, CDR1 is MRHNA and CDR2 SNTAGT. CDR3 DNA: TGTGCCAGCAGTGACACCGCGGGGGCACAGAACACCGGGGAGCTGTTTTTT. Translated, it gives CASSDTAGAQNTGELFF.

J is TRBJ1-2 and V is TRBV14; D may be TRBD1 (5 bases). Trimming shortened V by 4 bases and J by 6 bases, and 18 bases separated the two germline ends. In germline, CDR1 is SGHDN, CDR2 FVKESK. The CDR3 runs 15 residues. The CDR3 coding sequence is TGTGCCAGCAGCCCCCCCGGGGGAGTCTGGGATGGCTACACCTTC. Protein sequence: CASSPPGGVWDGYTF.

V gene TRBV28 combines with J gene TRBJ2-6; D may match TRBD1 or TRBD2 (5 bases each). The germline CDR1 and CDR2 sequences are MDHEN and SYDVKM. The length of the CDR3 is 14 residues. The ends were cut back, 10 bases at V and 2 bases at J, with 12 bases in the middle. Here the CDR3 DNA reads TGTGCCACCGGGGCAGCTGCTGGGGCCAACGTCCTGACTTTC. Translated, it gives CATGAAAGANVLTF.

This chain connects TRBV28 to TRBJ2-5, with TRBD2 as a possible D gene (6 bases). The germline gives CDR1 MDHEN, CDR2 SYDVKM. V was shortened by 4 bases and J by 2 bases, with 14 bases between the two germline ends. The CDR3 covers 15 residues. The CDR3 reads CASSSVAESQETQYF. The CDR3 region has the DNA TGTGCCAGCAGTTCCGTAGCGGAATCTCAAGAGACCCAGTACTTC.

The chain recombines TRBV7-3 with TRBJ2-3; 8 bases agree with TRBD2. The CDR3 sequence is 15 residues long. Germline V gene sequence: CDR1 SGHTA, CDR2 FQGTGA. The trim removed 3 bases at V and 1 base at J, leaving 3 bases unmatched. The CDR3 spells CASSFAAGGTDTQYF. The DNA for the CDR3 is TGTGCCAGCAGCTTTGCAGCGGGGGGCACAGATACGCAGTATTTT.